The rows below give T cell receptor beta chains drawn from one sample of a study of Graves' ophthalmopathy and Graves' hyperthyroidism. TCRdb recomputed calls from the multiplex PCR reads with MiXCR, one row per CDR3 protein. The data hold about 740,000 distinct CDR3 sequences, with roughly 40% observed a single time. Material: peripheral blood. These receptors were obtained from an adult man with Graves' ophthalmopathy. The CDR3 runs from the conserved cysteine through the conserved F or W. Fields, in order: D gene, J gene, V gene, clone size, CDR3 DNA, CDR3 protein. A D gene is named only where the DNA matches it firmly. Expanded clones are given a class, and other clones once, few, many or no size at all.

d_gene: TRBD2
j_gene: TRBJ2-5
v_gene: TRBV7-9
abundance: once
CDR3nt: TGTGCCAGCACCCGGTCGGGGGGGACGCAGTACTTC
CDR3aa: CASTRSGGTQYF

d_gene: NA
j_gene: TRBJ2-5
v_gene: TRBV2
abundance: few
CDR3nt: TGTGCCAGCAGAAAATCCGGGACTCACCAAGAGACCCAGTACTTC
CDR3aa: CASRKSGTHQETQYF

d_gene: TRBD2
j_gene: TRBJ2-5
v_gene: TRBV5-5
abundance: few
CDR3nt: TGTGCCAGCAGCCAACGAGCGGGGACCCAAGAGACCCAGTACTTC
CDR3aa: CASSQRAGTQETQYF

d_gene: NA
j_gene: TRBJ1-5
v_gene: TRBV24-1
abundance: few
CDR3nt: TGTGCCTGGAGTGTACGTCTCGATCAGCCCCAGCATTTT
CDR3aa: CAWSVRLDQPQHF

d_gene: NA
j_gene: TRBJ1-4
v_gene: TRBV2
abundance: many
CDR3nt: TGTGCCAGCAGTGAAGCCCAAGTTTCGTTTTTT
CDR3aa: CASSEAQVSFF

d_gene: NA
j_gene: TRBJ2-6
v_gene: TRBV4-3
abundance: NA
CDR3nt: TGCGCCAGCAGCCAAGATGCCAACGTCCTGACTTTC
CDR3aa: CASSQDANVLTF

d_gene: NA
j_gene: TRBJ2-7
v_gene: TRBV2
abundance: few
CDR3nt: TGTGCCAGCACCTCAGGGGACGAGCAGTACTTC
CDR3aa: CASTSGDEQYF

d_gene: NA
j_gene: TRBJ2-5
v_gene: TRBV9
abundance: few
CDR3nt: TGTGCCAGCAGCGTAGAGGGGCGGGACGGGGGTGAAGAGACCCAGTACTTC
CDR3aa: CASSVEGRDGGEETQYF

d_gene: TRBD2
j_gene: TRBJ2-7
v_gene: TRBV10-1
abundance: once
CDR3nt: TGTGCCAGTAGTTTGGGACTAGCAGAATACTACGAGCAGTACTTC
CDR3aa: CASSLGLAEYYEQYF

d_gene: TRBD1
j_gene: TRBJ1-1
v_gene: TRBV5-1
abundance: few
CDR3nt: TGCGCCAGCAGCAGGACAGGGGGTCCTGAAGCTTTCTTT
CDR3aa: CASSRTGGPEAFF

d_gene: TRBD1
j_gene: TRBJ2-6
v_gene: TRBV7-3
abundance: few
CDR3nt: TGTGCCAGCAGCTCCCCCGACAGGGGAAATGTCCTGACTTTC
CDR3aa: CASSSPDRGNVLTF

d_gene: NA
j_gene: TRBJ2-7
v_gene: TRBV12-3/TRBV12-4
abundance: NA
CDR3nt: TGTGCCAGCAGTTTCAGGGTCTCGGGAGAGCAGTACTTC
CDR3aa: CASSFRVSGEQYF

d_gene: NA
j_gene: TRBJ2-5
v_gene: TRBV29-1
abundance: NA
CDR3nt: TGCAGCGTCGGGGGGACAGGAACAGAGACCCAGTACTTC
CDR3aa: CSVGGTGTETQYF

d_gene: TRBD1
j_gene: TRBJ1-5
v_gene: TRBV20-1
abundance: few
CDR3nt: TGCAGTGCTAGGAGGGGGCAGTCGAGTACGGTGAATCAGCCCCAGCATTTT
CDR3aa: CSARRGQSSTVNQPQHF

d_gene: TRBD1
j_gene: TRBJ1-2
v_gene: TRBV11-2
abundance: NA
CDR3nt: TGTGCCAGCAGCTTATCAGGGGGCGGTGACGGCTACACCTTC
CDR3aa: CASSLSGGGDGYTF

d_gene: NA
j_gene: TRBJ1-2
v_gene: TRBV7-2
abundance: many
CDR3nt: TGTGCCAGCAGATCACAGGGTGGGGACTATGGCTACACCTTC
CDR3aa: CASRSQGGDYGYTF

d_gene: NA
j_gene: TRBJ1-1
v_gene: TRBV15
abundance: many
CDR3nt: TGTGCCACCAGCAGAGAAAGGGAGGTGAACACTGAAGCTTTCTTT
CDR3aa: CATSREREVNTEAFF

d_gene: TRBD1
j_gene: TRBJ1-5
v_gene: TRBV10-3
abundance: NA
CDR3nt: TGTGCCAGCAGCCTACGACAGGGCCTCGGGGTGCCCCAGCATTTT
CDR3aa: CASSLRQGLGVPQHF

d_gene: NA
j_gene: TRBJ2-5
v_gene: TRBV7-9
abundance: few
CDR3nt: TGTGCCAGCAGCTCGATCCTGGGGTACCAAGAGACCCAGTACTTC
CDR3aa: CASSSILGYQETQYF

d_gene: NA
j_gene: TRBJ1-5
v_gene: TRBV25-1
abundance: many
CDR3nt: TGTGCCAGCGGTAACGAAGATCAGCCCCAGCATTTT
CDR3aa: CASGNEDQPQHF

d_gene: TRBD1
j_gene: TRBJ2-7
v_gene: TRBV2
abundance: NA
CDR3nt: TGTGCCAGCAGTGAAAACCAGGGGGCTTATGAGCAGTACTTC
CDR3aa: CASSENQGAYEQYF

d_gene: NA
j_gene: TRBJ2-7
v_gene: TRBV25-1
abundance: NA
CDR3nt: TGTGCCAGCTCACGCCCCCTGGGCGAGCAGTACTTC
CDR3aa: CASSRPLGEQYF

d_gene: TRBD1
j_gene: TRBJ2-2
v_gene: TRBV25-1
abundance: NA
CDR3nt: TGTGCCAGCAGTAACAGGGGCGGCACCGGGGAGCTGTTTTTT
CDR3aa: CASSNRGGTGELFF

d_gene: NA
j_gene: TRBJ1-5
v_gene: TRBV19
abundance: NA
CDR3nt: TGTGCCAGTACCGATTCGGGGTCAGGGGCGGATAATCAGCCCCAGCATTTT
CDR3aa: CASTDSGSGADNQPQHF

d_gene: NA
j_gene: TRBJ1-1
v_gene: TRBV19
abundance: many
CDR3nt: TGTGCCAGTAGTACATCCTATGTGGAGCCCTTCTTT
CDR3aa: CASSTSYVEPFF

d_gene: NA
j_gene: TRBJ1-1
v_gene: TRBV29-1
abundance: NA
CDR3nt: TGCAGCGTTAGCGGGGGAGGTGAGAATGAGCAGTTCTTT
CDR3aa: CSVSGGGENEQFF

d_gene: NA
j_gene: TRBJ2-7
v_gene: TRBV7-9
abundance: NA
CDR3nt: TGTGCCAGCAGCACCTCAGGGTCAAGGGGCGAGCAGTACTTC
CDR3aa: CASSTSGSRGEQYF

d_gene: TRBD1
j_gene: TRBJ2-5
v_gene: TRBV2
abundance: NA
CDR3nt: TGTGCCAGCAGCCCAGGACCGGACAGGGCGGGGACCCAGTACTTC
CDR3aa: CASSPGPDRAGTQYF

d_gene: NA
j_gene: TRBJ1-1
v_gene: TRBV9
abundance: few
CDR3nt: TGTGCCAGCAGCGTAGGTAGGGCCGGTGAAGCTTTCTTT
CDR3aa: CASSVGRAGEAFF

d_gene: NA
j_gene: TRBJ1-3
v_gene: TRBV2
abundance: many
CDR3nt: TGTGCCAGCAGTGACTCGGTTGAACGAAACACCATATATTTT
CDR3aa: CASSDSVERNTIYF

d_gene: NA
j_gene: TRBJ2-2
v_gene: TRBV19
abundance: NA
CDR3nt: TGTGCCAGTAGTATCCTGATTGCGAACACCGGGGAGCTGTTTTTT
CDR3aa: CASSILIANTGELFF